The T cell receptor beta chain under discussion was sequenced for a study of T cell responses to AZD1222 COVID-19 vaccine. Clones were sequenced by immunoSEQ multiplex PCR, and TCRdb holds only the in-frame ones, with some missing. The sample contains around 78,000 clones, 90% of which appear only once. Investigators merged groups given second doses at roughly 4 or roughly 12 weeks. Germline CDR1 is SGHTS and CDR2 is YDEGEE. With 7 bases removed from V and 1 base from J, the gap between germline ends came to 14 bases. The CDR3 runs to 14 residues. This chain links TRBV5-8 with TRBJ1-1, with D possibly TRBD1 on 6 matching bases. The clonotype was recovered from an adult who received the AZD1222 COVID-19 vaccine. The specimen comprised peripheral blood, sampled 28 days after the second AZD1222 dose. CDR3 region: CASLRGRANTEAFF. DNA for the CDR3: TGTGCCAGCTTAAGGGGGAGGGCGAACACTGAAGCTTTCTTT.